What follows are 21 T cell receptor beta chains derived from one specimen sequenced in a study of neoadjuvant anti-PD-1 for oral cavity cancer. The repertoire was sequenced with immunoSEQ multiplex PCR; TCRdb's copy has only in-frame clones and lacks some. The data hold over 5,500 clones, with 55% to 75% observed a single time. Sequences were derived from PBMCs, sampled before nivolumab (anti-PD-1) treatment. The receptors were gathered from a person aged 40-85 years with oral cavity squamous cell carcinoma.

This rearrangement joins TRBV6-6 to TRBJ1-4; D remains unclear. The CDR3 loop spans 14 amino acids. V lost 5 bases to trimming and J lost 8 bases, with 15 bases between them. The germline V gene encodes CDR1 MNHNY and CDR2 SVGAGI (reference sequence). The chain's CDR3 is CASSENRVREKLFF. CDR3 sequence (DNA): TGTGCCAGCAGTGAGAACCGGGTCCGGGAAAAACTGTTTTTT.

The table lists this clone with a few counts. In DNA form, the CDR3 reads TGTGCCAGCAGCTTCGGACAGGGGGTTAGCGGGGGTCAAGAGACCCAGTACTTC. Protein: CASSFGQGVSGGQETQYF. The V gene is TRBV7-9, the J gene TRBJ2-5; D might be TRBD1 (10 bases). The CDR3 runs to 18 residues. Trimming took off 3 bases at V and 2 bases at J, with 22 bases between the two ends. Germline V lookup: CDR1 SEHNR, CDR2 FQNEAQ (reference sequence).

The V gene is TRBV6-5, the J gene TRBJ1-2; D call uncertain. This CDR3 is 15 amino acids long. With 2 bases removed from V and 8 bases from J, the gap between germline ends came to 18 bases. Germline CDR1 MNHEY, CDR2 SVGAGI. The chain's CDR3 is CASSYTRLRVGGYTF. CDR3 DNA: TGTGCCAGCAGTTACACCAGGTTAAGGGTGGGAGGCTACACCTTC.

This clone is medium-sized within its sample. The gene calls are TRBV15 and TRBJ1-6; a possible D gene is TRBD1 (5 bases). The V end was cut by 9 bases, the J end by 5 bases, with 8 bases between. The germline V gene has CDR1 LNHNV and CDR2 YYDKDF (reference sequence). The CDR3 runs 12 residues. The CDR3 coding sequence is TGTGCCACGGGACGGGATAATTCACCCCTCCACTTT. Its protein product is CATGRDNSPLHF.

This clone was counted a few times. This chain uses TRBV5-4 with TRBJ2-1; no reliable D call. Germline values: CDR1 SGHNT, CDR2 YYREEE (reference sequence). The CDR3 has 13 amino acids. Trimming removed 6 bases at V and 8 bases at J, with 15 bases between. The CDR3 region is CASTTALDDEQFF. CDR3 coding DNA: TGTGCCAGCACGACTGCCCTCGACGATGAGCAGTTCTTC.

This clone was recorded only once. The V call is TRBV7-9, the J call TRBJ1-2; D possibly corresponds to TRBD1 (6 bases). Germline values: CDR1 SEHNR, CDR2 FQNEAQ (reference sequence). CDR3 length: 16 amino acids. The V end lost 5 bases, the J end lost 7 bases, and 23 bases lay between the germline ends. The DNA of the CDR3 is TGTGCCAGCAGCCCCCTCCTCCGCGGGGGCGTCTCTGGCTACACCTTC. This translates into CASSPLLRGGVSGYTF.

The V gene is TRBV11-2, the J gene TRBJ1-2; no definite D call. V lost 1 base and J 8 bases, leaving 11 bases between the germline ends. The germline gives CDR1 SGHAT, CDR2 FQNNGV. The CDR3 length is 13 residues. The CDR3 coding sequence is TGTGCCAGCAGCTTAGGGGTTGGTGGGGGCTACACCTTC. Translating it yields CASSLGVGGGYTF.

This clone was counted only a few times. This chain uses TRBV2 with TRBJ1-2, with 7 bases fitting TRBD1. Germline CDR1 is SNHLY and CDR2 is FYNNEI. The CDR3 length is 15 residues. V shed 5 bases, J shed 4 bases, and the junction held 10 bases outside the gene matches. This chain's CDR3 is CASSLGQARLYGYTF. CDR3 sequence (DNA): TGTGCCAGCAGTCTCGGACAGGCGAGGCTCTATGGCTACACCTTC.

This clone came up a few times. CDR3 nucleotide sequence: TGCAGCGTTGCGACGGGCGGGGCGGCAGATACGCAGTATTTT. Protein product: CSVATGGAADTQYF. The genes are TRBV29-1 and TRBJ2-3; weak D call: TRBD2 (6 bases). Germline V lookup: CDR1 SQVTM, CDR2 ANQGSEA. The CDR3 covers 14 residues. The germline V and J ends were trimmed by 4 bases and 4 bases, with 15 bases remaining between them.

This clone was counted only a few times. V and J are TRBV19 and TRBJ2-1; D may be TRBD2 (6 bases). Germline CDR1 LNHDA, CDR2 SQIVND (reference sequence). V lost 3 bases, J lost 6 bases, and 15 bases lay in between. The CDR3 covers 15 residues. For the CDR3, the DNA is TGTGCCAGTAGTATCATCGGACTACGAATCAATGAGCAGTTCTTC. Its protein is CASSIIGLRINEQFF.

The chain carries TRBV10-3 and TRBJ2-5, with D unresolved. Germline V gene lookup returns CDR1 ENHRY and CDR2 SYGVKD. This CDR3 spans 13 amino acids. With 3 bases removed from V and 1 base from J, the gap between germline ends came to 6 bases. The CDR3 loop is CAISEKAQETQYF. For the CDR3, the DNA is TGTGCCATCAGTGAAAAAGCCCAAGAGACCCAGTACTTC.

This clone appeared a single time. V is TRBV19 and J is TRBJ1-2, with 7 bases aligning to TRBD1. From germline, CDR1 is LNHDA and CDR2 SQIVND (reference sequence). V was clipped by 5 bases and J by 4 bases; unmatched bases: 7. The CDR3 spans 14 residues. The CDR3 DNA follows: TGTGCCAGTAGTCGACAGGGATCAAGCTATGGCTACACCTTC. Its protein is CASSRQGSSYGYTF.

This clone has only a few counts. The chain employs TRBV2 and TRBJ2-5; TRBD1 matches at 7 bases. The CDR3 is 15 amino acids. J gave up 5 bases and V 3 bases, and 9 bases lay outside the gene matches. In germline, CDR1 is SNHLY, CDR2 FYNNEI. The CDR3 region has the DNA TGTGCCAGCAGTGAGGATAGGGGGCTCGGCGAGACCCAGTACTTC. Its translation: CASSEDRGLGETQYF.

The chain couples TRBV6-5 to TRBJ2-1; TRBD1 is a possible D gene (6 bases). Germline V CDR1 and CDR2: MNHEY, SVGAGI. V lost 2 bases, J lost 8 bases, and 13 bases lay in between. The CDR3 spans 14 residues. This chain's CDR3 is CASSYLGAADEQFF. The CDR3 bases are TGTGCCAGCAGTTACCTGGGGGCGGCGGATGAGCAGTTCTTC.

The CDR3 DNA sequence: TGCGCCAGCAGCTTGTACAGGCGAGGGGAAGAGACCCAGTACTTC. Translation gives CASSLYRRGEETQYF. The rearrangement links TRBV5-1 to TRBJ2-5, with D perhaps given as TRBD1 or TRBD2 (5 bases each). Germline loops: CDR1 SGHRS, CDR2 YFSETQ. V lost 1 base and J lost 3, with 13 bases in between. This CDR3 is built from 15 residues.

The chain couples TRBV7-2 to TRBJ2-1; D perhaps matches TRBD1 (6 bases). Germline V gene lookup returns CDR1 SGHTA and CDR2 FQGNSA. The CDR3 length is 15 residues. Trimming took off 2 bases at V and 0 bases at J, with 8 bases between the two ends. The DNA for the CDR3 is TGTGCCAGCAGCTTAACAGGGACCTCCTACAATGAGCAGTTCTTC. Its translation: CASSLTGTSYNEQFF.

The chain combines TRBV9 with TRBJ2-1; 9 bases line up with TRBD2. This CDR3 is 14 amino acids long. Germline V gene lookup returns CDR1 SGDLS and CDR2 YYNGEE. Trimming cost V 5 bases and J 3 bases; bases outside gene matches: 3. CDR3 coding DNA: TGTGCCAGCAGTTCTAGCGGGGACTACAATGAGCAGTTCTTC. Translated, it gives CASSSSGDYNEQFF.

The V and J genes are TRBV6-5 and TRBJ2-3, with 7 bases identical to TRBD1. In germline, CDR1 is MNHEY, CDR2 SVGAGI. J lost 2 bases, V lost 6 bases, and 5 bases had no gene match. There are 14 residues in the CDR3. Here the CDR3 DNA reads TGTGCCAGCAGCACCGGGACAGCCACAGATACGCAGTATTTT. Protein product: CASSTGTATDTQYF.

In its sample, this clone was seen a few times. The rearrangement links TRBV7-9 to TRBJ1-1, with D hard to call. Trimming shortened V by 1 base and J by 5 bases, and 14 bases separated the two germline ends. The CDR3 length is 15 residues. CDR1 is SEHNR, CDR2 FQNEAQ, per germline (reference sequence). The CDR3 is CASSLERPIGTEAFF. Here the CDR3 DNA reads TGTGCCAGCAGCTTAGAAAGACCTATTGGGACTGAAGCTTTCTTT.

This chain connects TRBV6-4 to TRBJ2-3, with 10 bases identical to TRBD1. V lost 6 bases, J lost 1 base, and 7 bases stayed unmatched. The CDR3 loop spans 16 amino acids. Germline CDR1 is MRHNA and CDR2 is SNTAGT. The DNA of the CDR3 is TGTGCCAGCAGCTTAACCGGGACAGGGGGCACAGATACGCAGTATTTT. Translated, it gives CASSLTGTGGTDTQYF.

This clone has just a few counts. This chain links TRBV6-5 with TRBJ2-7; a weak D match, TRBD2 (6 bases). This CDR3 has 14 amino acids. Germline V CDR1 and CDR2: MNHEY, SVGAGI. Trimming removed 0 bases at V and 2 bases at J, with 8 bases between. The CDR3 sequence is CASSYSEGTYEQYF. The CDR3 DNA is TGTGCCAGCAGTTACTCGGAGGGTACCTACGAGCAGTACTTC.